The text below deals with one T cell receptor (beta chain). Original methodology: By means of reference gene primer amplification, nucleated cell counts were estimated. Clones were sequenced by immunoSEQ multiplex PCR, and TCRdb holds only the in-frame ones, with some missing. The D gene and trimming were derived from the DNA, and the V and J assignments and clone size from that table. This sample has fewer than 25,000 clones, with around 86% found just once. The sample comes from a study of blood T cell repertoires in COVID-19. Study background: Sites across the United States, Italy and Spain contributed samples from acute and convalescent COVID-19. The cDNA or gDNA used as material had been derived from T cells, B-cell-depleted T cells, or PBMCs.

This TCR was recovered from a woman over 75 with active or convalescent COVID-19. The sample comprised peripheral blood.

The CDR3 DNA reads TGTGCCAGCAGCCCCCGTTGGGCAGGGGAGAATTCACCCCTCCACTTT. The encoded protein is CASSPRWAGENSPLHF. The rearrangement links TRBV7-8 to TRBJ1-6; D is perhaps TRBD1 (6 bases). V was pared by 5 bases and J by 7 bases, with 18 bases between. The CDR3 totals 16 residues. CDR1 and CDR2 from the germline V gene are SGHVS and FQNEAQ.